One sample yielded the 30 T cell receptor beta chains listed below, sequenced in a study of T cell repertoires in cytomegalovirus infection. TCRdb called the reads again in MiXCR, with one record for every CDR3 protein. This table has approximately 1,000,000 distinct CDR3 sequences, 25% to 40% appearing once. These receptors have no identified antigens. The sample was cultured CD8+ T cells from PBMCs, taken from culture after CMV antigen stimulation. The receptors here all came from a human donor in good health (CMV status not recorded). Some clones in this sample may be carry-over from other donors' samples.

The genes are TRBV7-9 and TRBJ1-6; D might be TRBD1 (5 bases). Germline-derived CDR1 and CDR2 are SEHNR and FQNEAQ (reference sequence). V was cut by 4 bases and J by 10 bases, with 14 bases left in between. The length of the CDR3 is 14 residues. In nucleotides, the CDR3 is TGTGCCAGCAGCTCAGGGAGGACCTCCTCACCCCTCCACTTT. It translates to CASSSGRTSSPLHF.

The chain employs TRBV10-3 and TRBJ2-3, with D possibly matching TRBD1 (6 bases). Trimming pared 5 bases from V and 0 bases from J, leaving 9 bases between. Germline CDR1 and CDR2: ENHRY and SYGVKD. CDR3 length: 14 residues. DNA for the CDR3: TGTGCCATCAGTCCTGACAGGAGCACAGATACGCAGTATTTT. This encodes CAISPDRSTDTQYF.

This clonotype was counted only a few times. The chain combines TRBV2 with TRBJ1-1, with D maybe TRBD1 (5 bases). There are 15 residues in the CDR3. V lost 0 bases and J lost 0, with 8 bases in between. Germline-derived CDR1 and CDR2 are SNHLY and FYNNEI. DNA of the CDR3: TGTGCCAGCAGTGAAGCGGGGGGAGTGAACACTGAAGCTTTCTTT. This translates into CASSEAGGVNTEAFF.

CDR3 amino acids: CASSIVAGSRRMAEQYF. CDR3 nucleotide sequence: TGTGCCAGTAGTATAGTAGCGGGGTCCAGAAGAATGGCCGAGCAGTACTTC. V and J are TRBV19 and TRBJ2-7; 8 bases are a match to TRBD2. V shed 1 base and J 6 bases; nucleotides not matched to a gene: 14. Germline CDR1 is LNHDA and CDR2 is SQIVND (reference sequence). This CDR3 region has 17 residues. Full variable domain (rest looked up from reference TRBV19 and TRBJ2-7): DGGITQSPKYLFRKEGQNVTLSCEQNLNHDAMYWYRQDPGQGLRLIYYSQIVNDFQKGDIAEGYSVSREKKESFPLTVTSAQKNPTAFYLCASSIVAGSRRMAEQYFGPGTRLTVT.

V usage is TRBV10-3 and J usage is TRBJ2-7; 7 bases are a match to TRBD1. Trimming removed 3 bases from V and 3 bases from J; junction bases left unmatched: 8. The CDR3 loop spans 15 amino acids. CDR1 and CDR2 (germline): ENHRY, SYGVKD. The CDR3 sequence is CAISDPTGVGYEQYF. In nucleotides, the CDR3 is TGTGCCATCAGTGACCCTACAGGGGTCGGCTACGAGCAGTACTTC.

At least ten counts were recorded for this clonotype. As DNA, the CDR3 is TGTGCCAGCAGCCCCCAGGGCCATTCACCCCTCCACTTT. Translation gives CASSPQGHSPLHF. J is TRBJ1-6 and V is TRBV7-2; maybe TRBD1 (5 bases). V was trimmed by 5 bases and J by 8 bases, leaving 10 bases between them. Per germline, CDR1 SGHTA and CDR2 FQGNSA. There are 13 residues in the CDR3.

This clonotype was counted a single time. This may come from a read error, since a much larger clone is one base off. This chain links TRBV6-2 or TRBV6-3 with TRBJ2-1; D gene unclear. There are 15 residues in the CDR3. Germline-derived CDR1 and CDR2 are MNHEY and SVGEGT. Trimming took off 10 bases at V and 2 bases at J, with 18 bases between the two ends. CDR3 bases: TGTGCCAACACCCTTACTCCTACCCCCTACAATGAGCAGTTCTTC. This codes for CANTLTPTPYNEQFF.

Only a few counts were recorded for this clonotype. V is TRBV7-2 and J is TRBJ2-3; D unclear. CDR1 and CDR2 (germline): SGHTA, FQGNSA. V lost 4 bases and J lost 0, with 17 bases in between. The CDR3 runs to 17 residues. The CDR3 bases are TGTGCCAGCAGCTCCCCTTGGACGGCTTCTAGCACAGATACGCAGTATTTT. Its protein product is CASSSPWTASSTDTQYF.

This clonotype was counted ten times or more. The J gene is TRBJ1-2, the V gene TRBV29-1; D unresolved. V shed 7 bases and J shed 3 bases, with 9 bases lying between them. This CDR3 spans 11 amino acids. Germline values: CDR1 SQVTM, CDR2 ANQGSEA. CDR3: CSAHIDYGYTF. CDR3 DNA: TGCAGCGCCCACATCGACTATGGCTACACCTTC.

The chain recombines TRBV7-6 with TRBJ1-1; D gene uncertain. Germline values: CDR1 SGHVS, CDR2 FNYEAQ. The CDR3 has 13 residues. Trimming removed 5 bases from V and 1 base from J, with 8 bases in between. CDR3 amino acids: CASSHYKNTEAFF. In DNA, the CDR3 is TGTGCCAGCAGCCACTACAAGAACACTGAAGCTTTCTTT.

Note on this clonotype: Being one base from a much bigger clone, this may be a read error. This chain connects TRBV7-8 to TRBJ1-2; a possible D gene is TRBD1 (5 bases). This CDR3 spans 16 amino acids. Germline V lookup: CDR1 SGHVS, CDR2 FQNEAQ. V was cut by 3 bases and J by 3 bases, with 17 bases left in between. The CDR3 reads CASSLNHGRADYGYTF. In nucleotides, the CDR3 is TGTGCCAGCAGCTTGAACCATGGCAGGGCAGACTATGGCTACACCTTC. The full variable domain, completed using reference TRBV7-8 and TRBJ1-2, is GAGVSQSPRYKVAKRGQDVALRCDPISGHVSLFWYQQALGQGPEFLTYFQNEAQLDKSGLPSDRFFAERPEGSVSTLKIQRTQQEDSAVYLCASSLNHGRADYGYTFGSGTRLTVV.

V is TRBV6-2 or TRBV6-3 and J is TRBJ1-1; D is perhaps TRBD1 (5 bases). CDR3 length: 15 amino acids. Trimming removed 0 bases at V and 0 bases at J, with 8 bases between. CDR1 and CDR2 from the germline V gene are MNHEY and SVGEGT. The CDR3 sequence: CASSYSAGMNTEAFF. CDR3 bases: TGTGCCAGCAGTTACTCGGCAGGGATGAACACTGAAGCTTTCTTT.

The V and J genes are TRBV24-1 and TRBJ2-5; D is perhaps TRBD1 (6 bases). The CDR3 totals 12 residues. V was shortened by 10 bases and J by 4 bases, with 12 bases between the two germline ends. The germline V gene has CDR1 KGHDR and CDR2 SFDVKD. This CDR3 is CATRDTGETQYF. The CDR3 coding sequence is TGTGCCACTCGGGACACGGGAGAGACCCAGTACTTC.

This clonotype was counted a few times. The CDR3 bases are TGTGCCAGCAGTTTTAACAGGGGGCTTTGGGAAACAGATACGCAGTATTTT. This gives the protein CASSFNRGLWETDTQYF. The rearrangement uses TRBV7-9 and TRBJ2-3; 9 bases are shared with TRBD1. The CDR3 contains 17 residues. CDR1 is SEHNR, CDR2 FQNEAQ, per germline (reference sequence). V trimming: 6 bases; J trimming: 3 bases; junction bases outside the gene matches: 13.

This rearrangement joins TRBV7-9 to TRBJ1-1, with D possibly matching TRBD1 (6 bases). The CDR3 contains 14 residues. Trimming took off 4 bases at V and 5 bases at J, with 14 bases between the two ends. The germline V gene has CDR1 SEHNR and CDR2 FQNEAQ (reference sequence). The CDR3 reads CASSWEGGLTEAFF. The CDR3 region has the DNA TGTGCCAGCAGCTGGGAGGGGGGATTGACTGAAGCTTTCTTT.

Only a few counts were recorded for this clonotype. DNA of the CDR3: TGCGCCAGCAGCCAAGAGTACAGCGGGGGGTTCAATGAGCAGTTCTTC. It translates to CASSQEYSGGFNEQFF. The V gene is TRBV4-1, the J gene TRBJ2-1; 9 bases map to TRBD2. With V trimmed by 0 bases and J by 6 bases, 6 bases remained unmatched. Germline CDR1 and CDR2: MGHRA and YSYEKL. CDR3 length equals 16 residues.

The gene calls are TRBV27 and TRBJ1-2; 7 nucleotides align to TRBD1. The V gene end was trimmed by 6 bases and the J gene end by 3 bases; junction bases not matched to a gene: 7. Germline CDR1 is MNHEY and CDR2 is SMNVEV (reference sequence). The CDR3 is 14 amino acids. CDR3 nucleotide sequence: TGTGCCAGCAGCCCAGGGGGGTCTGACTATGGCTACACCTTC. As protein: CASSPGGSDYGYTF.

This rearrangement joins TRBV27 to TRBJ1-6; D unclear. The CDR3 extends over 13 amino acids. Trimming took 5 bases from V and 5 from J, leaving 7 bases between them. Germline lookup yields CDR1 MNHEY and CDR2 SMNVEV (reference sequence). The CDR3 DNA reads TGTGCCAGCAGTCCGACCAATAATTCACCCCTCCACTTT. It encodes CASSPTNNSPLHF.

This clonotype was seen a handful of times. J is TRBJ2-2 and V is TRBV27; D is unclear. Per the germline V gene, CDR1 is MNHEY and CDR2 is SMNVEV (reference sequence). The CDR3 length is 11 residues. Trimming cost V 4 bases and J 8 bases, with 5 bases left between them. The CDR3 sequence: CASSSLGELFF. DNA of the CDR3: TGTGCCAGCAGTTCCCTGGGGGAGCTGTTTTTT.

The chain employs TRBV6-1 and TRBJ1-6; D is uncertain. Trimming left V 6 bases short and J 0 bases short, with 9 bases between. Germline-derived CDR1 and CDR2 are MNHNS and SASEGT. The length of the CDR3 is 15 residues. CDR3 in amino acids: CASRHRSSYNSPLHF. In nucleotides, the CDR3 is TGTGCCAGCAGACATCGGAGCTCCTATAATTCACCCCTCCACTTT.

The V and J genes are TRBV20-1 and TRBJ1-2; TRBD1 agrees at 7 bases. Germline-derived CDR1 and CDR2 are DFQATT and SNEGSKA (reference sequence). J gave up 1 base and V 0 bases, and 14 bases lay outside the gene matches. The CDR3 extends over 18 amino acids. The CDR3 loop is CSARDWKGARGDNYGYTF. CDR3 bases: TGCAGTGCTAGAGATTGGAAGGGGGCGCGGGGCGATAACTATGGCTACACCTTC.

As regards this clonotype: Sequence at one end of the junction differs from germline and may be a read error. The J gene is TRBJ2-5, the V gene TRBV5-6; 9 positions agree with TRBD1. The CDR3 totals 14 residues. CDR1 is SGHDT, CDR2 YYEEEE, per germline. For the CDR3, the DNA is TGTGCCAGCAGCGACGGGACAGGGACAAGAGAGGCGGACTTC. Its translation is CASSDGTGTREADF.

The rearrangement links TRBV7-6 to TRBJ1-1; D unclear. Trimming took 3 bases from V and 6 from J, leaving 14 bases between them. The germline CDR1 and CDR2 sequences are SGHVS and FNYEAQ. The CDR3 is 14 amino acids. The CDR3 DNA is TGTGCCAGCAGCTTGGGGTCGGGAGTCCCTGAAGCTTTCTTT. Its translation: CASSLGSGVPEAFF. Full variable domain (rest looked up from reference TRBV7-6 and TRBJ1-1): GAGVSQSPRYKVTKRGQDVALRCDPISGHVSLYWYRQALGQGPEFLTYFNYEAQQDKSGLPNDRFSAERPEGSISTLTIQRTEQRDSAMYRCASSLGSGVPEAFFGQGTRLTVV.

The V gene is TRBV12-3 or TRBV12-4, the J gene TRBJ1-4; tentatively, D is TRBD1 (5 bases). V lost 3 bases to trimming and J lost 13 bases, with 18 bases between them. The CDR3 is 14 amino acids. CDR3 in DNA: TGTGCCAGCAGTTTTTCCCTCGGGGACTTGAGACTGTTTTTT. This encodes CASSFSLGDLRLFF.

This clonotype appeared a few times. CDR3 region: CASSLGRSVAYEQYF. In DNA form, the CDR3 reads TGTGCCAGCAGCTTGGGAAGGAGCGTTGCCTACGAGCAGTACTTC. The V gene is TRBV5-6, the J gene TRBJ2-7; D not certain. CDR1 SGHDT and CDR2 YYEEEE come from the germline V gene. Trimming removed 0 bases from V and 2 bases from J, with 12 bases in between. The CDR3 length is 15 residues.

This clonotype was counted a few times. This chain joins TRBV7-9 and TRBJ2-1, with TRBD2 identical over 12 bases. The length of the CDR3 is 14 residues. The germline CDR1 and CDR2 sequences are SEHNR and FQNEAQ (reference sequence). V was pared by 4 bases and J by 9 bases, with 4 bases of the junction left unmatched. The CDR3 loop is CASSSSGGAVEQFF. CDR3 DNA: TGTGCCAGCAGCTCTAGCGGGGGGGCGGTTGAGCAGTTCTTC.

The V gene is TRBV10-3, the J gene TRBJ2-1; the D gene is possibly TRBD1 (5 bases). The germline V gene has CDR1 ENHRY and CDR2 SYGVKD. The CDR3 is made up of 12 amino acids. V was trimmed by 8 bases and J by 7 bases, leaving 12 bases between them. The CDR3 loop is CAISDTLNEQFF. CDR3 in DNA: TGTGCCATCTCGGACACCTTGAATGAGCAGTTCTTC.

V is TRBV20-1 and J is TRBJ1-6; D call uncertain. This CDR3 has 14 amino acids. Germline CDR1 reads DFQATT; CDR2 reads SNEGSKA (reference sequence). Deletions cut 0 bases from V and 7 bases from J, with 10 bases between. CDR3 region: CSARDRGRNSPLHF. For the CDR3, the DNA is TGCAGTGCTAGAGATCGGGGAAGGAATTCACCCCTCCACTTT.

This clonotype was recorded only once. CDR3 region: CASKGGGSLREQYV. The DNA for the CDR3 is TGTGCCAGCAAGGGTGGCGGGTCCCTGAGGGAGCAGTACGTC. The chain couples TRBV2 to TRBJ2-7, with D tentatively TRBD2 (5 bases). The V gene lost 7 bases and the J gene lost 7 bases, with 20 bases spanning the gap. The CDR3 extends over 14 amino acids. The V gene's germline CDR1 is SNHLY and CDR2 FYNNEI.

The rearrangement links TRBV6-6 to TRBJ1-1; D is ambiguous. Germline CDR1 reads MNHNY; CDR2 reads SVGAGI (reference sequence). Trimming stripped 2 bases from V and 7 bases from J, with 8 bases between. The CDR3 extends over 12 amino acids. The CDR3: CASSYNLIEAFF. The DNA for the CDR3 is TGTGCCAGCAGTTACAACCTCATTGAAGCTTTCTTT.